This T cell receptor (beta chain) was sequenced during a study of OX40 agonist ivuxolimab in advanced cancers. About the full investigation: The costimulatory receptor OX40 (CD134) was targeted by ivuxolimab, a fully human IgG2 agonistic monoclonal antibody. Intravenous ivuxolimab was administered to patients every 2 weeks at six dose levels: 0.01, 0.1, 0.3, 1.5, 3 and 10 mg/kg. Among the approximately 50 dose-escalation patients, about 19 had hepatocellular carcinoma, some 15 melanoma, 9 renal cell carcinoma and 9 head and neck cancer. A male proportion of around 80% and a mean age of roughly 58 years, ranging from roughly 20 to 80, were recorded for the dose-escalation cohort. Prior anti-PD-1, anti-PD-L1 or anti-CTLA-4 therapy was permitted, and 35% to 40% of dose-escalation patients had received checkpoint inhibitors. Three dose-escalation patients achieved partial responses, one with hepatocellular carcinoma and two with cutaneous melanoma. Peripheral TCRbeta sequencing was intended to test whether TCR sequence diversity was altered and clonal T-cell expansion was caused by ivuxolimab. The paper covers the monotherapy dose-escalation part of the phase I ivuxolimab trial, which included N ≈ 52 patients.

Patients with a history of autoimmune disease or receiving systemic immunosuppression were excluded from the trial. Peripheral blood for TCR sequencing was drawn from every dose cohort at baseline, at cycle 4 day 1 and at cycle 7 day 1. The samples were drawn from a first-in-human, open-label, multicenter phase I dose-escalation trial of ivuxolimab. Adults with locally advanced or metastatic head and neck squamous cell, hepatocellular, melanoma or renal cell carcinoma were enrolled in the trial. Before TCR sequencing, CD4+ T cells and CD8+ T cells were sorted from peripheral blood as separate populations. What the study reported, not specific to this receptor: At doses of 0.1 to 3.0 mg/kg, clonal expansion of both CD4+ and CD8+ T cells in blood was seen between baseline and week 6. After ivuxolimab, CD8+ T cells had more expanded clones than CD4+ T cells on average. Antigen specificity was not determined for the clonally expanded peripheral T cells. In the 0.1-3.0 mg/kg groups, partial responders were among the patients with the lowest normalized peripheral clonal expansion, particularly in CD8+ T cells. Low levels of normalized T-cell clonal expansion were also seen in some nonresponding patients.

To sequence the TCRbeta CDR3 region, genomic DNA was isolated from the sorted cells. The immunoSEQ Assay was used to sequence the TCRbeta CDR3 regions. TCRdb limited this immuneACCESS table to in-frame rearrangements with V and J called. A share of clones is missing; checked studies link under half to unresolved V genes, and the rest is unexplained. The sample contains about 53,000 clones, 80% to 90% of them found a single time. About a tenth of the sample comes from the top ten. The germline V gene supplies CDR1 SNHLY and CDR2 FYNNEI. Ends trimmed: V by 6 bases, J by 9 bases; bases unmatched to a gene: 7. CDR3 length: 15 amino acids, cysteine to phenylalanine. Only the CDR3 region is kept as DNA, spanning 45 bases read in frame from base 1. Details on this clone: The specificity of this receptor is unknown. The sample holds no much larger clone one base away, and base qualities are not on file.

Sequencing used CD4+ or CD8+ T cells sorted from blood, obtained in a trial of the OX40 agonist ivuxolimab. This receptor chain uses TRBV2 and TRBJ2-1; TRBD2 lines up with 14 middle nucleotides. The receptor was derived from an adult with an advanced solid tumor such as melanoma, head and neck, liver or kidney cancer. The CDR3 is CASRRMTSGRGEQFF. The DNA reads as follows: TGTGCCAGCAGACGTATGACTAGCGGGAGGGGTGAGCAGTTCTTC.